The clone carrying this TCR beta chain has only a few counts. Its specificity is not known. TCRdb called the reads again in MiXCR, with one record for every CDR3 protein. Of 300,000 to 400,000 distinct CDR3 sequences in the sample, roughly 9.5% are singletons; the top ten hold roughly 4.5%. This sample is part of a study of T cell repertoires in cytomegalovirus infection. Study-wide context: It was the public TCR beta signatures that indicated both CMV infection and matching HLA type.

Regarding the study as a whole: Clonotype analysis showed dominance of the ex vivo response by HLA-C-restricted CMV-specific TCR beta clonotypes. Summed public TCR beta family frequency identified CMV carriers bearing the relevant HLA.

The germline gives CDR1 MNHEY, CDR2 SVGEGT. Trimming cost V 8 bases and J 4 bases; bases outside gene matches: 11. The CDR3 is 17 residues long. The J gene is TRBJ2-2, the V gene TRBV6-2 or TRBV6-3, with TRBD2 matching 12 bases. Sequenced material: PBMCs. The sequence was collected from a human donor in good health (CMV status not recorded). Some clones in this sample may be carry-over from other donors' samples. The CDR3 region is CASGAGTSGLTTGELFF. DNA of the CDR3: TGTGCCAGCGGGGCCGGGACTAGCGGGCTAACCACCGGGGAGCTGTTTTTT.